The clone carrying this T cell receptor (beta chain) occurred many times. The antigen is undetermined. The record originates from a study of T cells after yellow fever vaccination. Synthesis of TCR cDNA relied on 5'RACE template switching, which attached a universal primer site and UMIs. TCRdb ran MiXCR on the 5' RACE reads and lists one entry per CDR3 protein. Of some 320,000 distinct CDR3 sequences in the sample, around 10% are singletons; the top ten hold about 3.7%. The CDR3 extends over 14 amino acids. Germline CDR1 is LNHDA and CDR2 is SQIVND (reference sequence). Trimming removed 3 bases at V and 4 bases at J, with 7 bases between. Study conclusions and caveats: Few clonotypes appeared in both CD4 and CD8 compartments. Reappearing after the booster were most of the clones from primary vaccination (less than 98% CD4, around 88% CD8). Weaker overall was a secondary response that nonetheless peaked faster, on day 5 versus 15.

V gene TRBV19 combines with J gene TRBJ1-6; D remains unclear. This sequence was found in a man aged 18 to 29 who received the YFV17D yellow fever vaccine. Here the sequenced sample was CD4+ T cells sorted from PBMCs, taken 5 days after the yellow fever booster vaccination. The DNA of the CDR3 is TGTGCCAGTAGTATGCGACCATATAATTCACCCCTCCACTTT. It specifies CASSMRPYNSPLHF.